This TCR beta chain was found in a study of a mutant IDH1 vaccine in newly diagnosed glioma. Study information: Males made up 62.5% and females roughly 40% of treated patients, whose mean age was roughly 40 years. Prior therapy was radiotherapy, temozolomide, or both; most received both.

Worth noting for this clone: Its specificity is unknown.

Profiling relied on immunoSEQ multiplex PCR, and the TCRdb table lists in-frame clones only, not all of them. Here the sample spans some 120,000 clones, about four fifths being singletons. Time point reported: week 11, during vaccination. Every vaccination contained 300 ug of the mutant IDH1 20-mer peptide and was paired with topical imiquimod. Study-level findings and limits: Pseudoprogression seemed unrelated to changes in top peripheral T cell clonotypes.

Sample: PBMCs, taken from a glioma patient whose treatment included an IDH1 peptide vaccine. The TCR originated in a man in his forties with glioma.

CDR3 protein: CASSLTDQISYNEQFF. The CDR3, as DNA: TGTGCCAGTAGTTTGACAGATCAAATCTCCTACAATGAGCAGTTCTTC. This rearrangement joins TRBV19 to TRBJ2-1, with D possibly being TRBD1 (5 bases). This CDR3 spans 16 amino acids. CDR1 LNHDA and CDR2 SQIVND come from the germline V gene (reference sequence). V was cut by 5 bases and J by 0 bases, with 14 bases left in between.